The 26 T cell receptor beta chains given below trace back to one sample, sequenced in a study of T cell clones after liver transplantation. Measured with immunoSEQ multiplex PCR; TCRdb has only the in-frame clones, and not every one. The sample records about 76,000 clones, around four fifths being singletons. Sequencing was performed on CD4+ T cells from blood, taken at the 22-month timepoint. The receptors originated from a human patient who received a liver transplant. Certain T cells may be donor cells from the graft.

In DNA, the CDR3 is TGTGCCAGCAGCTTTTCTAATGGGCCCTACGAGCAGTACTTC. Amino acids: CASSFSNGPYEQYF. The chain links TRBV11-3 to TRBJ2-7, with D uncertain. The CDR3 runs 14 residues. With 3 bases removed from V and 2 bases from J, the gap between germline ends came to 11 bases. Per germline, CDR1 SGHNT and CDR2 YENEEA. The full variable domain, with the rest looked up from reference TRBV11-3 and TRBJ2-7, is EAGVVQSPRYKIIEKKQPVAFWCNPISGHNTLYWYLQNLGQGPELLIRYENEEAVDDSQLPKDRFSAERLKGVDSTLKIQPAELGDSAVYLCASSFSNGPYEQYFGPGTRLTVT.

This clone is deemed medium-sized (0.01 to 0.1%). This CDR3 is also generated by other DNA sequences in the sample. The rearrangement uses TRBV25-1 and TRBJ1-2; possibly TRBD1 for D (6 bases). Germline assignment: CDR1 MGHDK and CDR2 SYGVNS. This CDR3 comprises 12 residues. V was cut by 6 bases and J by 3 bases, with 8 bases left in between. The CDR3 DNA reads as TGTGCCAGCAGAGCAGGGGACTATGGCTACACCTTC. Translated, it gives CASRAGDYGYTF.

The chain links TRBV29-1 to TRBJ2-5, with D tentatively TRBD1 (5 bases). Trimming stripped 5 bases from V and 4 bases from J, with 14 bases between. Germline-derived CDR1 and CDR2 are SQVTM and ANQGSEA. The CDR3 is 13 amino acids. CDR3 protein: CSVRRDIGETQYF. CDR3 nucleotides: TGCAGCGTTCGCAGGGATATTGGAGAGACCCAGTACTTC.

The rearrangement uses TRBV19 and TRBJ1-4; 10 bases map to TRBD1. The CDR3 consists of 18 residues. Germline assignment: CDR1 LNHDA and CDR2 SQIVND (reference sequence). V lost 6 bases, J lost 7 bases, and 17 bases stayed unmatched. CDR3 nucleotides: TGTGCCAGTAGCAGACAGGGGGCCCTACAACCTTGGGCTGAAAAACTGTTTTTT. Translating gives CASSRQGALQPWAEKLFF.

This chain uses TRBV2 with TRBJ2-7; the D gene is possibly TRBD2 (5 bases). The CDR3 covers 11 residues. Germline CDR1 and CDR2: SNHLY and FYNNEI. V dropped 1 base and J dropped 13 bases, with 11 bases sitting between them. The CDR3 loop reads CASSEELTGYF. The DNA for the CDR3 is TGTGCCAGCAGTGAAGAGCTGACGGGATACTTC.

The chain uses TRBV30 and TRBJ2-3; D remains unclear. Germline-derived CDR1 and CDR2 are GTSNPN and SVGIG (reference sequence). CDR3 length: 13 residues. V lost 0 bases and J lost 4, with 8 bases in between. The CDR3 reads CAWSVSRADTQYF. DNA of the CDR3: TGTGCCTGGAGTGTATCCCGCGCAGATACGCAGTATTTT.

This clone was seen a handful of times. The chain joins TRBV10-3 to TRBJ1-3; D remains ambiguous. The CDR3 contains 16 residues. Germline V gene sequence: CDR1 ENHRY, CDR2 SYGVKD. V lost 0 bases to trimming and J lost 0 bases, with 9 bases between them. CDR3 residues: CAISESRSRSGNTIYF. The CDR3 region has the DNA TGTGCCATCAGTGAGTCGCGCTCCCGCTCTGGAAACACCATATATTTT.

This clone was observed a few times. The V call is TRBV11-2, the J call TRBJ2-7, with TRBD2 matching over 9 bases. This CDR3 comprises 14 residues. The V gene's germline CDR1 is SGHAT and CDR2 FQNNGV. V was pared by 2 bases and J by 4 bases, with 3 bases of the junction left unmatched. The CDR3 sequence: CASSLRREGYEQYF. CDR3 in DNA: TGTGCCAGCAGCTTACGGCGGGAGGGTTACGAGCAGTACTTC.

The V call is TRBV7-2, the J call TRBJ2-3, with D maybe TRBD2 (6 bases). The CDR3 has 12 residues. From germline, CDR1 is SGHTA and CDR2 FQGNSA. The germline V and J ends were trimmed by 4 bases and 14 bases, with 16 bases remaining between them. The CDR3 region has the DNA TGTGCCAGCAGCTCCCTGACTAGTATTCGGTATTTT. Its translation: CASSSLTSIRYF.

This chain uses TRBV5-6 with TRBJ2-6, with no clear D. The CDR3 runs 14 residues. The ends were cut back, 4 bases at V and 2 bases at J, with 7 bases in the middle. Germline loops: CDR1 SGHDT, CDR2 YYEEEE. The CDR3 sequence: CASSGDAGANVLTF. CDR3 nucleotides: TGTGCCAGCAGCGGGGATGCTGGGGCCAACGTCCTGACTTTC.

The rearrangement uses TRBV18 and TRBJ1-5, with D perhaps TRBD1 (6 bases). The V end was cut by 3 bases, the J end by 7 bases, with 16 bases between. This CDR3 is built from 15 residues. Germline CDR1 is KGHSH and CDR2 is LQKENI. The CDR3: CASSPGTRGLQPQHF. The DNA of the CDR3 is TGTGCCAGCTCACCCGGGACCAGGGGTCTACAGCCCCAGCATTTT.

This clone showed up just once. The chain combines TRBV28 with TRBJ1-1, with D possibly being TRBD1 (5 bases). The CDR3 extends over 12 amino acids. The germline CDR1 and CDR2 sequences are MDHEN and SYDVKM. V was cut by 7 bases and J by 7 bases, with 13 bases left in between. CDR3 loop: CASTPDRFEAFF. The CDR3 DNA sequence: TGTGCCAGCACCCCAGACAGATTTGAAGCTTTCTTT.

The V and J genes are TRBV4-3 and TRBJ1-4, with unresolved D. Germline values: CDR1 LGHNA, CDR2 YSLEER. The CDR3 has 14 amino acids. The V end was cut by 0 bases, the J end by 5 bases, with 7 bases between. The CDR3 spells CASSQDLANEKLFF. As DNA, the CDR3 is TGCGCCAGCAGCCAAGATCTCGCGAATGAAAAACTGTTTTTT.

Comment on this clone: This likely comes from a read error, as the CDR3 has no conserved phenylalanine or tryptophan at its end. The DNA is omitted, as the CDR3 cannot be located on it reliably, and the CDR3 follows TCRdb's listing. The chain is built from TRBV28 and TRBJ1-2; TRBD1, the table's D call, lacks a check against the DNA. CDR1 and CDR2 from the germline V gene are MDHEN and SYDVKM. Ends included, the CDR3 has 12 residues. CDR3 region: CASSSGQLSPRV.

The sample holds a few counts of this clone. The chain uses TRBV10-3 and TRBJ1-6, with no clear D. The CDR3 sequence is 14 residues long. Germline V gene data show CDR1 as ENHRY and CDR2 as SYGVKD. V shed 0 bases and J shed 7 bases, with 7 bases lying between them. CDR3 coding DNA: TGTGCCATCAGTGAGTCCGGACCGAATTCACCCCTCCACTTT. Translated, it gives CAISESGPNSPLHF.

The J gene is TRBJ1-1, the V gene TRBV27; D ambiguous. The CDR3 runs 13 residues. Germline CDR1 and CDR2: MNHEY and SMNVEV (reference sequence). V lost 3 bases, J lost 1 base, and 6 bases lay in between. This chain's CDR3 is CASSLEGNTEAFF. CDR3 bases: TGTGCCAGCAGTTTGGAGGGGAACACTGAAGCTTTCTTT.

The J gene is TRBJ1-2, the V gene TRBV7-2; maybe TRBD1 (6 bases). The ends were cut back, 3 bases at V and 4 bases at J, with 12 bases in the middle. CDR1 and CDR2 from the germline V gene are SGHTA and FQGNSA. The CDR3 spans 14 residues. CDR3 loop: CASSFAGVGYGYTF. CDR3 DNA sequence: TGTGCCAGCAGCTTCGCAGGGGTAGGCTATGGCTACACCTTC.

The chain uses TRBV5-6 and TRBJ2-7; TRBD1 agrees at 7 bases. V was clipped by 5 bases and J by 0 bases; unmatched bases: 14. The CDR3 extends over 17 amino acids. Germline-derived CDR1 and CDR2 are SGHDT and YYEEEE. In DNA, the CDR3 is TGTGCCAGCAGAGGGAGAAGTACAGGACAGGTCTCCTACGAGCAGTACTTC. As protein: CASRGRSTGQVSYEQYF. The full variable domain, its missing parts supplied by reference TRBV5-6 and TRBJ2-7, is DAGVTQSPTHLIKTRGQQVTLRCSPKSGHDTVSWYQQALGQGPQFIFQYYEEEERQRGNFPDRFSGHQFPNYSSELNVNALLLGDSALYLCASRGRSTGQVSYEQYFGPGTRLTVT.

The chain joins TRBV27 to TRBJ2-3, with D perhaps assigned TRBD1 or TRBD2 (5 bases each). V lost 4 bases and J lost 1, with 15 bases in between. CDR3 length equals 16 residues. Germline CDR1 is MNHEY and CDR2 is SMNVEV (reference sequence). The CDR3 DNA reads TGTGCCAGCAGTTCCAGGGTCGGGGCCGGCACAGATACGCAGTATTTT. As protein: CASSSRVGAGTDTQYF.

This clone was recorded once. J is TRBJ1-2 and V is TRBV14; D remains unclear. This CDR3 spans 12 amino acids. Germline V CDR1 and CDR2: SGHDN, FVKESK. The ends were cut back, 3 bases at V and 2 bases at J, with 4 bases in the middle. CDR3 residues: CASSQRNYGYTF. In DNA, the CDR3 is TGTGCCAGCAGCCAGAGGAACTATGGCTACACCTTC.

The V call is TRBV29-1, the J call TRBJ2-7, with TRBD2 matching 8 bases. The CDR3 has 15 residues. After removal of 6 bases from V and 7 bases from J, the junction contained 17 bases not matched to a gene. Germline CDR1 is SQVTM and CDR2 is ANQGSEA. CDR3 DNA sequence: TGCAGCGTCGGCGGCCGGGACGGGGGCGGGGGGGAGCAGTACTTC. This gives the protein CSVGGRDGGGGEQYF.

The chain joins TRBV7-2 to TRBJ1-2; D is uncertain. Trimming removed 5 bases at V and 5 bases at J, with 15 bases between. CDR3 size: 14 residues. Germline CDR1 reads SGHTA; CDR2 reads FQGNSA. CDR3 in DNA: TGTGCCAGCAGCCCCAGGTGGGAGGGATATGGCTACACCTTC. Translated, it gives CASSPRWEGYGYTF.

The chain joins TRBV19 to TRBJ2-1; 9 nucleotides align to TRBD2. The junction had 8 bases not matched to a gene; V was cut back by 8 bases and J by 3 bases. The CDR3 extends over 15 amino acids. The V gene's germline CDR1 is LNHDA and CDR2 SQIVND (reference sequence). The CDR3 sequence is CASALAGGFYNEQFF. CDR3 DNA sequence: TGTGCCAGTGCACTAGCGGGCGGTTTCTACAATGAGCAGTTCTTC.

The V call is TRBV4-1, the J call TRBJ1-2; D is ambiguous. Germline V CDR1 and CDR2: MGHRA, YSYEKL. Trimming shortened V by 0 bases and J by 1 base, and 9 bases separated the two germline ends. CDR3 length: 15 amino acids. This CDR3 is CASSQERTNNYGYTF. The CDR3 bases are TGCGCCAGCAGCCAAGAAAGGACTAATAACTATGGCTACACCTTC.

The V and J genes are TRBV7-9 and TRBJ2-2; TRBD2 is a possible D gene (6 bases). V lost 3 bases and J lost 4, with 15 bases in between. CDR3 size: 16 residues. Germline CDR1 and CDR2: SEHNR and FQNEAQ (reference sequence). The chain's CDR3 is CASSFRRGTGTGELFF. The CDR3 DNA sequence: TGTGCCAGCAGCTTCCGACGGGGGACGGGCACCGGGGAGCTGTTTTTT.

The CDR3 DNA reads as TGTGCCAGCAGCGTAGTTTTCTCGAAGGGTCACAGACCCTACGAGCAGTACTTC. Its translation: CASSVVFSKGHRPYEQYF. The chain links TRBV9 to TRBJ2-7; D is uncertain. V gave up 0 bases and J gave up 2 bases, with 21 bases separating them. Germline values: CDR1 SGDLS, CDR2 YYNGEE. The CDR3 spans 18 residues.